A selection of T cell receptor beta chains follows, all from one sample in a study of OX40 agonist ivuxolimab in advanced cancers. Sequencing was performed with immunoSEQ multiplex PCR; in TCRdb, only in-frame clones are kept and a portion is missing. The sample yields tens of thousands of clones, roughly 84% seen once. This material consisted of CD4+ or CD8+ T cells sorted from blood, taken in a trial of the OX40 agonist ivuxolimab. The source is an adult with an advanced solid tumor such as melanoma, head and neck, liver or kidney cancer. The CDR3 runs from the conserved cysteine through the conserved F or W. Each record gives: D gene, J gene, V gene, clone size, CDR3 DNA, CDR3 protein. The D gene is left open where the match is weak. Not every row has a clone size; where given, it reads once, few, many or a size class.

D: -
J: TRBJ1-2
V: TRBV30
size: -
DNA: TGTGCCTGGAGTGTACCGGCCCTTGCCAACTATGGCTACACCTTC
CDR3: CAWSVPALANYGYTF

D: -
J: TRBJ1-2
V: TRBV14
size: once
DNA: TGTGCCAGCAGCCAAGCGACAAGTTATGGCTACACCTTC
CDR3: CASSQATSYGYTF

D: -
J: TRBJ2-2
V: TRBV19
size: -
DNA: TGTGCCAGTAGTACCCCCACCCGACAGGTTCGCACCGGGGAGCTGTTTTTT
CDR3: CASSTPTRQVRTGELFF

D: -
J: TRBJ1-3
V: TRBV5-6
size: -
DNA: TGTGCCAGCAGCACAAGGACAGTCTCTGGAAACACCATATATTTT
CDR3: CASSTRTVSGNTIYF

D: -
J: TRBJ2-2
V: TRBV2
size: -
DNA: TGTGCCAGCAGTGGGCCCGGCGGTGTGGAGCTGTTTTTT
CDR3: CASSGPGGVELFF

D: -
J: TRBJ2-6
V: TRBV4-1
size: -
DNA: TGCGCCAGCAGCCGGGCGGTTTCCTCTTTGCCCGGGGCCAACGTCCTGACTTTC
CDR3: CASSRAVSSLPGANVLTF

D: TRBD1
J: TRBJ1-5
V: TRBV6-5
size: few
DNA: TGTGCCAGCAGCGACAGGGCCAATCAGCCCCAGCATTTT
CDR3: CASSDRANQPQHF

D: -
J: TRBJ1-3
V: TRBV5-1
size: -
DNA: TGCGCCAGCAGCTTGGTTGGGGTTTCGAGAGGAAACACCATATATTTT
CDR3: CASSLVGVSRGNTIYF

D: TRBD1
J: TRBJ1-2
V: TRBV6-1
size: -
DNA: TGTGCCAGCAGTGGCGGGACAGTCAACTATGGCTACACCTTC
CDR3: CASSGGTVNYGYTF

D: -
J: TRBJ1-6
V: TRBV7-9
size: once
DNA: TGTGCCAGCAGCAACCTCGGGGTTGAGTCACCCCTCCACTTT
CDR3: CASSNLGVESPLHF

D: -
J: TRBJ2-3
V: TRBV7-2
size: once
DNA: TGTGCCAGCAGCTCGTTAGCAGATACGCAGTATTTT
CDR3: CASSSLADTQYF

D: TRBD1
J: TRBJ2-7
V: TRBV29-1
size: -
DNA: TGCAGCGTTGAAGATCGACGACAGGGTAAAGGCTACGAGCAGTACTTC
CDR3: CSVEDRRQGKGYEQYF

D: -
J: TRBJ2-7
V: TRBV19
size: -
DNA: TGTGCCAGTAGTATTTGGCCGGGGCCTCAATACGAGCAGTACTTC
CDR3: CASSIWPGPQYEQYF

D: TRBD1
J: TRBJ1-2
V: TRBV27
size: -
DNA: TGTGCCAGCAGTGAAGCCGGGACAGGGACGCTCTATGGCTACACCTTC
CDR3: CASSEAGTGTLYGYTF

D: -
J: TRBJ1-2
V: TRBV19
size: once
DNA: TGTGCCAGTAGTATCCCGGCAGGAGCTAACTATGGCTACACCTTC
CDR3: CASSIPAGANYGYTF

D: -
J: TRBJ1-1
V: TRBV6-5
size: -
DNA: TGTGCCACGGAACAGAACACTGAAGCTTTCTTT
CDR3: CATEQNTEAFF

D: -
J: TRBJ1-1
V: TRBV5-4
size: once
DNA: TGTGCCAGCAGCTTAAACCTGAACACTGAAGCTTTCTTT
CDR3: CASSLNLNTEAFF

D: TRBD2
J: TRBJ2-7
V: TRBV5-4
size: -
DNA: TGTGCCAGCAGCCGAAGCGGGGGGGCCGACGAGCAGTACTTC
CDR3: CASSRSGGADEQYF

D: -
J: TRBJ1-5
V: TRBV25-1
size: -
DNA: TGTGCCAGCAGTGAACAGGACAATCAGCCCCAGCATTTT
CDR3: CASSEQDNQPQHF

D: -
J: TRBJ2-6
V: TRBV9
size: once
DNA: TGTGCCAGCAGCCCCATTGATACGCGATGGCCAGGCTCTGGGGCCAACGTCCTGACTTTC
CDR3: CASSPIDTRWPGSGANVLTF

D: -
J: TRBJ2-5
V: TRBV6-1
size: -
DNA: TGTGCCAGCAGTGAACGGACAGCTAAAGAGACCCAGTACTTC
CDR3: CASSERTAKETQYF

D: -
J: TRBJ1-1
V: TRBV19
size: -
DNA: TGTGCCAGTAGTATCCGCGGACAGAGAGGATCGAACACTGAAGCTTTCTTT
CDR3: CASSIRGQRGSNTEAFF

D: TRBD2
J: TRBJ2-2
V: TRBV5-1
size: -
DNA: TGCGCCAGCAGCCCCTCCCGGGGGGGGGCCAACACCGGGGAGCTGTTTTTT
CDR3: CASSPSRGGANTGELFF

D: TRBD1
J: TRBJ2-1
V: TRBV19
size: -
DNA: TGTGCCAGTAGTGGGGCAGGGGGCTTTGTCAATGAGCAGTTCTTC
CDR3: CASSGAGGFVNEQFF

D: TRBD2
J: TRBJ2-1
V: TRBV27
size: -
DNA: TGTGCCAGCAGTCTCCGTGAGGTAGCGGGGGCCAATGAGCAGTTCTTC
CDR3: CASSLREVAGANEQFF

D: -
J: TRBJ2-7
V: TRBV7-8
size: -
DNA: TGTGCCAGCAGTTCCGGAGGGACAGCCTACGAGCAGTACTTC
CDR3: CASSSGGTAYEQYF

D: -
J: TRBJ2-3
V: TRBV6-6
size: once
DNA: TGTGCCAGCAGTTACGCGCGGGCCAGCACAGATACGCAGTATTTT
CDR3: CASSYARASTDTQYF

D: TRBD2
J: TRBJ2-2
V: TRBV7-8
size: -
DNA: TGTGCCAGCAGCCCGAGGACTAGCGGGGGGCCTAACACCGGGGAGCTGTTTTTT
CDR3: CASSPRTSGGPNTGELFF

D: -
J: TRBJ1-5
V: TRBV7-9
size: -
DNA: TGTGCCAGCAGCTTAGTAGGGGCTGTAGGGTATAGCAATCAGCCCCAGCATTTT
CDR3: CASSLVGAVGYSNQPQHF

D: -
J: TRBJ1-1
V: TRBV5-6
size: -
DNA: TGTGCCAGCACCCGGGGACCCCAGGGGAACACTGAAGCTTTCTTT
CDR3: CASTRGPQGNTEAFF

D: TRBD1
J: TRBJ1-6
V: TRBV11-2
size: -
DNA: TGCGCCAGCAGCGGGTCCGGGACAGGGGGTAAATCACCCCTCCACTTT
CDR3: CASSGSGTGGKSPLHF

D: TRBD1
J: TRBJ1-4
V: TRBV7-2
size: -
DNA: TGTGCCAGCAGCTTAAGGCCCCCACAGGGGTCTGAAAAACTGTTTTTT
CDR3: CASSLRPPQGSEKLFF

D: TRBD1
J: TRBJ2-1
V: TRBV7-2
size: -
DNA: TGTGCCAGCAGCCGCCGGACAGGGTCCAATGAGCAGTTCTTC
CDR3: CASSRRTGSNEQFF

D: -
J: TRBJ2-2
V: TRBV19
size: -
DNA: TGTGCCAGTAGTATAGTTAGCGGGGAGCTGTTTTTT
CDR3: CASSIVSGELFF

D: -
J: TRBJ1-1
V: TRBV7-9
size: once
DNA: TGTGCCAGCAGCTTAGTTGTCTTTGAAGCTTTCTTT
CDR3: CASSLVVFEAFF

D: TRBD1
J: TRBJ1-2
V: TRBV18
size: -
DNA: TGTGCCAGCTCACCGGGTCTAGGACAGGGAGGCGGCTACACCTTC
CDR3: CASSPGLGQGGGYTF

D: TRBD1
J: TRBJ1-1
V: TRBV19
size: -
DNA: TGTGCCAGTAAGCCGACAGGGGCCGCGAACACTGAAGCTTTCTTT
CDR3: CASKPTGAANTEAFF

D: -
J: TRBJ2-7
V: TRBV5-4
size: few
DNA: TGTGCCAGCAGCTCGTCTGGACAGCCCGAATGCTTC
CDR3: CASSSSGQPECF

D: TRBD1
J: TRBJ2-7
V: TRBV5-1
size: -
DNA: TGCGCCAGCAGCTTAGTTTTGGGACAGTCTTCCTACGAGCAGTACTTC
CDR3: CASSLVLGQSSYEQYF